This record looks at one T cell receptor (beta chain) sequence and its context. Two oligonucleotides, mixed equimolar, formed the beta constant-region primer covering TRBC1 and TRBC2. Four rounds of PCR amplified the ligated cDNA using nested alpha and beta constant-region primers plus SP2. MiXCR, applied by TCRdb to the UMI-ligation and nested PCR reads, yields one record per CDR3 protein. The sample holds roughly 130,000 distinct CDR3 sequences, over 30% seen once. After the first PCR, alpha and beta chain libraries were processed separately. CD8 T cells were positively selected from what remained after CD4 positive selection. Four subsets defined by CD45RA and CD27 were sorted after CD3, CD4, CD8 and live/dead staining. From germline, CDR1 is LNHNV and CDR2 YYDKDF (reference sequence). The CDR3 sequence is 12 residues long. V lost 1 base and J lost 11, with 9 bases in between. These data are taken from a study of naive and memory T cell subsets.

The chain couples TRBV15 to TRBJ2-1; TRBD2 is a possible D gene (5 bases). The sequence was collected from a human donor in good health. The specimen sequenced was central memory CD4+ T cells from blood. This CDR3 reads CATSRVDYQQFF. CDR3 sequence (DNA): TGTGCCACCAGCAGAGTTGACTACCAGCAGTTCTTC.